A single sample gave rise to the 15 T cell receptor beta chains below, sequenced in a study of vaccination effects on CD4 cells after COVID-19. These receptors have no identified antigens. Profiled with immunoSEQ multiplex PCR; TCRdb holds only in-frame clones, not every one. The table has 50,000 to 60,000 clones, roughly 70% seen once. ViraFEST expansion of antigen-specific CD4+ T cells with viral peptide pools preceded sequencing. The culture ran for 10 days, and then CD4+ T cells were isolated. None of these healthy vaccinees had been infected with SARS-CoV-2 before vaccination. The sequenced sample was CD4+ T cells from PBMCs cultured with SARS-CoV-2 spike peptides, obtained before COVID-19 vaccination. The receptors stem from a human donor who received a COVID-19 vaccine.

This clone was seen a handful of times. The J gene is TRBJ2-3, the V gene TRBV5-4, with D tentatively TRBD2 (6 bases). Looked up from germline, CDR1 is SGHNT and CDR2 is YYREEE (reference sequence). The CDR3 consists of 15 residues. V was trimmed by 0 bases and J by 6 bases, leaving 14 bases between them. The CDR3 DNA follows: TGTGCCAGCAGCTTGGCGACGGGAGTCGGTGATACGCAGTATTTT. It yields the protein CASSLATGVGDTQYF.

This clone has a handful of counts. The CDR3 region has the DNA TGTGCCAGCAGTCCGATCCAGAGTAAGCTGTTTTTT. Translating it yields CASSPIQSKLFF. The rearrangement uses TRBV11-2 and TRBJ1-4; D unresolved. There are 12 residues in the CDR3. The ends were cut back, 6 bases at V and 14 bases at J, with 16 bases in the middle. Germline loops: CDR1 SGHAT, CDR2 FQNNGV.

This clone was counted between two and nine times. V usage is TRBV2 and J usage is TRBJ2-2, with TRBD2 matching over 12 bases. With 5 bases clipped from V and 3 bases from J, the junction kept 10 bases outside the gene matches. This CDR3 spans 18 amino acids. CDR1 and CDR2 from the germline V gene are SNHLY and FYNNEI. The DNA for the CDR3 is TGTGCCAGCAGTACACCGGCTAGCGGGAGGGACGACACCGGGGAGCTGTTTTTT. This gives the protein CASSTPASGRDDTGELFF.

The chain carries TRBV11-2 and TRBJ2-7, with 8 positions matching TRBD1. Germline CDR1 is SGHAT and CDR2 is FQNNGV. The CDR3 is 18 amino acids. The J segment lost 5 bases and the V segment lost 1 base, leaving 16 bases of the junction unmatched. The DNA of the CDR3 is TGTGCCAGCAGCTTAGTACGGTTTGTCGGACAGGGTAATCACGAGCAGTACTTC. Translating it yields CASSLVRFVGQGNHEQYF.

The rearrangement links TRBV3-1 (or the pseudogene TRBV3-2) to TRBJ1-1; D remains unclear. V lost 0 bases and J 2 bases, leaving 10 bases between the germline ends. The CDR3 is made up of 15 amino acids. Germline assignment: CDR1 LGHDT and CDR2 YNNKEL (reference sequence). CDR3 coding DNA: TGTGCCAGCAGCCAAGATTTAGCAGCTAACACTGAAGCTTTCTTT. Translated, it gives CASSQDLAANTEAFF.

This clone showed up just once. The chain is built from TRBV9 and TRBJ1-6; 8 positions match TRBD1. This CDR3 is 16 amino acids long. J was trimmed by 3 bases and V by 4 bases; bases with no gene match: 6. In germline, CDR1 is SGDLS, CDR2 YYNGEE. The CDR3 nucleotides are TGTGCCAGCAGCAAAACGGGACAGGACTATAATTCACCCCTCCACTTT. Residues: CASSKTGQDYNSPLHF. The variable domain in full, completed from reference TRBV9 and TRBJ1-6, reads DSGVTQTPKHLITATGQRVTLRCSPRSGDLSVYWYQQSLDQGLQFLIQYYNGEERAKGNILERFSAQQFPDLHSELNLSSLELGDSALYFCASSKTGQDYNSPLHFGNGTRLTVT.

DNA of the CDR3: TGTGCCAGCAGCCGCCCCAGGGGGTGGTCTACTAACTATGGCTACACCTTC. Encoded protein: CASSRPRGWSTNYGYTF. This chain links TRBV7-2 with TRBJ1-2; 7 nucleotides agree with TRBD1. Per germline, CDR1 SGHTA and CDR2 FQGNSA. V lost 5 bases to trimming and J lost 0 bases; unmatched junction nucleotides: 12. The CDR3 is 17 amino acids.

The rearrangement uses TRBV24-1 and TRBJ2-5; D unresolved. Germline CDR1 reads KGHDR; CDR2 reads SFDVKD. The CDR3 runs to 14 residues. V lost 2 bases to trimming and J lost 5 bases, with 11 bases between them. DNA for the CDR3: TGTGCCACCAGTGATTCCTGGGAATCCGAGACCCAGTACTTC. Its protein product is CATSDSWESETQYF.

In DNA form, the CDR3 reads TGCAGCGTTGAAGATCCGTCGCGGAGCTCCTACAATGAGCAGTTCTTC. Protein sequence: CSVEDPSRSSYNEQFF. The V and J genes are TRBV29-1 and TRBJ2-1; no reliable D call. With 0 bases removed from V and 0 bases from J, the gap between germline ends came to 12 bases. The CDR3 is made up of 16 amino acids. The germline gives CDR1 SQVTM, CDR2 ANQGSEA.

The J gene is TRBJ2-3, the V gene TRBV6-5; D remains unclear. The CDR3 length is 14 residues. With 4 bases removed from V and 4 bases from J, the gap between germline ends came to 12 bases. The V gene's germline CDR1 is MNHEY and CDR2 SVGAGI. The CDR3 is CASSFRPWADTQYF. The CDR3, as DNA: TGTGCCAGCAGTTTCCGCCCTTGGGCAGATACGCAGTATTTT.

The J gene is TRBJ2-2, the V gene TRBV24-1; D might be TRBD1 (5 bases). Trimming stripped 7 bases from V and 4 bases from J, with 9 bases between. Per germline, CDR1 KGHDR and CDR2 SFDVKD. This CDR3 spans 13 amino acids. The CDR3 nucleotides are TGTGCCACCAGACCAGGGTCCACCGGGGAGCTGTTTTTT. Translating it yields CATRPGSTGELFF.

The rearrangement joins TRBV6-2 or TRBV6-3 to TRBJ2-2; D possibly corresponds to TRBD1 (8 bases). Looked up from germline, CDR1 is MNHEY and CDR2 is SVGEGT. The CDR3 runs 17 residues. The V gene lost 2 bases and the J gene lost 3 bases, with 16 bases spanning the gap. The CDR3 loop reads CASSYLDRGGYTGELFF. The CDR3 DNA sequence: TGTGCCAGCAGTTACCTCGACAGGGGAGGGTACACCGGGGAGCTGTTTTTT.

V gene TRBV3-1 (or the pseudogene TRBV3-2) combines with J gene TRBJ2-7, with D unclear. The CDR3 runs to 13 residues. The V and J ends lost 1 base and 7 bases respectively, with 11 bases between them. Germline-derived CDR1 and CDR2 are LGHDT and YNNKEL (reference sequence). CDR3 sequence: CASSQGVVGEQYF. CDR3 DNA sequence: TGTGCCAGCAGCCAAGGGGTCGTCGGGGAGCAGTACTTC.

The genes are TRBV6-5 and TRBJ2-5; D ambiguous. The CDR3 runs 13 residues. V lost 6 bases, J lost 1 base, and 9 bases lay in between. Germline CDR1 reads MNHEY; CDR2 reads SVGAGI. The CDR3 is CASRRPAQETQYF. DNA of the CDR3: TGTGCCAGCAGGAGACCAGCCCAAGAGACCCAGTACTTC.

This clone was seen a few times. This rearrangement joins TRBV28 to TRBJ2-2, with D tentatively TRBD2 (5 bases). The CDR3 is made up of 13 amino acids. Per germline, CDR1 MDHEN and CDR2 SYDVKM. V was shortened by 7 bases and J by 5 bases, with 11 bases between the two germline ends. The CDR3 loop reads CASTPPGTGELFF. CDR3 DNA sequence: TGTGCCAGCACCCCCCCGGGGACCGGGGAGCTGTTTTTT. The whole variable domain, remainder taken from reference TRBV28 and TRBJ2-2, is DVKVTQSSRYLVKRTGEKVFLECVQDMDHENMFWYRQDPGLGLRLIYFSYDVKMKEKGDIPEGYSVSREKKERFSLILESASTNQTSMYLCASTPPGTGELFFGEGSRLTVL.